This T cell receptor beta chain was identified in a study of blood T cell repertoires in COVID-19. About the study: Spain, Italy and the United States supplied samples that represented acute and convalescent COVID-19.

Recruited during active infection, patients (from Seattle) were subsequently followed longitudinally. This table comes from immunoSEQ multiplex PCR, and its TCRdb copy is limited to in-frame clones, with some not included. The sample gives around 330,000 clones, about 91% of which show up once; 1.5% to 2% is in the top ten. Sequences were obtained from peripheral blood. This receptor was identified in a young woman with COVID-19, enrolled during active disease.

CDR3 sequence reads: CASSLWSSPILRQPQHF. The CDR3 DNA is TGTGCCAGCAGTTTATGGAGTTCCCCGATTCTTCGGCAGCCCCAGCATTTT. The chain has TRBV28 and TRBJ1-5; D is unresolved. V lost 0 bases and J lost 7, with 19 bases in between. Looked up from germline, CDR1 is MDHEN and CDR2 is SYDVKM. The CDR3 loop spans 17 amino acids.